Below are 32 T cell receptor beta chains sequenced from a single sample in a study of cytomegalovirus exposure and HLA in healthy donors. Primers: 60 Vbeta forward and 13 Jbeta reverse. Libraries were prepared by immunoSEQ multiplex PCR; TCRdb keeps only in-frame clonotypes and omits some of them. The sample yields 110,000 or so clones, roughly 70% seen once. Sequenced: PBMCs. Source of these receptors: a man in his forties or fifties in good health and CMV-seronegative.

Concerning this clone itself: One junction end disagrees with the germline gene, perhaps due to a read error. The chain carries TRBV7-7 and TRBJ2-5; 9 bases map to TRBD1. The CDR3 consists of 19 residues. Germline CDR1 SSHAT, CDR2 FNYEAQ (reference sequence). This chain's CDR3 is CASSSPGQGVLVDQETQYF. For the CDR3, the DNA is TGTGCTAGCAGCTCCCCGGGACAGGGCGTTTTGGTGGACCAAGAGACCCAGTACTTC. Full variable domain (rest looked up from reference TRBV7-7 and TRBJ2-5): GAGVSQSPRYKVTKRGQDVTLRCDPISSHATLYWYQQALGQGPEFLTYFNYEAQPDKSGLPSDRFSAERPEGSISTLTIQRTEQRDSAMYRCASSSPGQGVLVDQETQYFGPGTRLLVL.

This chain connects TRBV25-1 to TRBJ1-3, with D uncertain. Trimming shortened V by 1 base and J by 10 bases, and 11 bases separated the two germline ends. This CDR3 is built from 13 residues. Germline CDR1 and CDR2: MGHDK and SYGVNS. The CDR3 reads CASSESKARTIYF. CDR3 in DNA: TGTGCCAGCAGTGAATCTAAAGCCCGGACCATATATTTT.

This clone was counted many times. This sequence joins TRBV5-5 and TRBJ2-4; D gene uncertain. In germline, CDR1 is SGHKS, CDR2 YYEKEE (reference sequence). This CDR3 spans 18 amino acids. V lost 0 bases to trimming and J lost 0 bases, with 16 bases between them. Here the CDR3 DNA reads TGTGCCAGCAGCTTGGCAGGAATCTTAAATCTAGCCAAAAACATTCAGTACTTC. The encoded protein is CASSLAGILNLAKNIQYF.

The chain has TRBV2 and TRBJ1-1, with 8 nucleotides matching TRBD1. Germline-derived CDR1 and CDR2 are SNHLY and FYNNEI. The CDR3 length is 14 residues. The V segment lost 3 bases and the J segment 7 bases; nucleotides outside the gene matches: 7. CDR3 DNA: TGTGCCAGCAGTGACGCACAGGGGGTAGGTGAAGCTTTCTTT. Translation gives CASSDAQGVGEAFF.

This chain connects TRBV29-1 to TRBJ2-7; weak D call: TRBD2 (6 bases). The CDR3 runs to 14 residues. Germline V gives CDR1 SQVTM, CDR2 ANQGSEA. With 5 bases removed from V and 3 bases from J, the gap between germline ends came to 17 bases. For the CDR3, the DNA is TGCAGCGTTCTCCTCCGGGACTCCATCTACGAGCAGTACTTC. It yields the protein CSVLLRDSIYEQYF.

In this sample, this clone turned up a few times. The rearrangement links TRBV6-5 to TRBJ2-7; 13 nucleotides match TRBD2. This CDR3 region has 15 residues. V lost 6 bases to trimming and J lost 1 base; unmatched junction nucleotides: 3. Germline CDR1 MNHEY, CDR2 SVGAGI. CDR3 sequence (DNA): TGTGCCAGCAGGGGGACTAGCGGGGATTCCTACGAGCAGTACTTC. As protein: CASRGTSGDSYEQYF.

This clone was seen only once. The V gene is TRBV7-6, the J gene TRBJ2-1; TRBD1 might be the D (5 bases). V was shortened by 1 base and J by 10 bases, with 23 bases between the two germline ends. This CDR3 region has 17 residues. Germline CDR1 is SGHVS and CDR2 is FNYEAQ. The CDR3 loop reads CASSLGGIYPKQAEQFF. CDR3 nucleotides: TGTGCCAGCAGCTTAGGTGGCATTTACCCAAAACAGGCGGAGCAGTTCTTC. Drawing the rest from reference TRBV7-6 and TRBJ2-1, the complete variable domain is GAGVSQSPRYKVTKRGQDVALRCDPISGHVSLYWYRQALGQGPEFLTYFNYEAQQDKSGLPNDRFSAERPEGSISTLTIQRTEQRDSAMYRCASSLGGIYPKQAEQFFGPGTRLTVL.

The V call is TRBV6-5, the J call TRBJ2-7; D is perhaps TRBD1 (6 bases). Germline V gives CDR1 MNHEY, CDR2 SVGAGI. The CDR3 is 15 residues long. V dropped 5 bases and J dropped 5 bases, with 19 bases sitting between them. This CDR3 is CASSHEAIRGHEQYF. CDR3 DNA: TGTGCCAGCAGTCATGAAGCCATCAGGGGTCACGAGCAGTACTTC.

This clone was seen only a few times. This chain joins TRBV5-1 and TRBJ2-3; 7 bases are shared with TRBD2. V lost 2 bases and J lost 6; bases outside the gene matches: 12. The CDR3 consists of 16 residues. Germline loops: CDR1 SGHRS, CDR2 YFSETQ. CDR3 nucleotide sequence: TGCGCCAGCAGCTTCCGCGGACTAGTAGTTCCGGATACGCAGTATTTT. It codes for CASSFRGLVVPDTQYF.

This clone has a handful of counts. The chain combines TRBV18 with TRBJ2-5; D is uncertain. V was shortened by 5 bases and J by 4 bases, with 11 bases between the two germline ends. The CDR3 consists of 13 residues. Germline V gene sequence: CDR1 KGHSH, CDR2 LQKENI. CDR3 in amino acids: CASSARFGETQYF. For the CDR3, the DNA is TGTGCCAGCTCAGCGAGATTCGGAGAGACCCAGTACTTC.

V is TRBV6-5 and J is TRBJ1-1; 7 bases align to TRBD1. The CDR3 length is 14 residues. Germline CDR1 MNHEY, CDR2 SVGAGI. The V segment lost 5 bases and the J segment 2 bases; nucleotides outside the gene matches: 5. CDR3 sequence (DNA): TGTGCCAGCAGTAGACAGGGAGGCAACACTGAAGCTTTCTTT. Amino acids: CASSRQGGNTEAFF.

This clone was observed a single time. The chain employs TRBV7-2 and TRBJ1-3; weak D call: TRBD1 (5 bases). Germline V lookup: CDR1 SGHTA, CDR2 FQGNSA. The CDR3 consists of 14 residues. V lost 6 bases, J lost 4 bases, and 13 bases lay in between. This chain's CDR3 is CASSLGGTGNTIYF. CDR3 DNA: TGTGCCAGCAGTTTGGGCGGGACCGGAAACACCATATATTTT. The full variable domain, in which reference TRBV7-2 and TRBJ1-3 provide the parts outside the CDR3, is GAGVSQSPSNKVTEKGKDVELRCDPISGHTALYWYRQSLGQGLEFLIYFQGNSAPDKSGLPSDRFSAERTGGSVSTLTIQRTQQEDSAVYLCASSLGGTGNTIYFGEGSWLTVV.

The rearrangement uses TRBV10-1 and TRBJ2-5, with 7 bases fitting TRBD1. The closer fit of TRBJ2-7 to the DNA end suggests the J call may be wrong. The CDR3 is 16 residues long. Germline V gives CDR1 WNHNN, CDR2 SYGVQD (reference sequence). The CDR3, as DNA: TGCGCCAGCAGTGAGTCTTACGGGGACAGAGCCTACGAGCAGTACTTC. Translated, it gives CASSESYGDRAYEQYF.

There are a few counts of this clone. The chain uses TRBV7-8 and TRBJ2-7; tentatively, D is TRBD1 (6 bases). CDR3 length: 14 residues. Trimming cost V 5 bases and J 7 bases, with 18 bases left between them. Germline CDR1 reads SGHVS; CDR2 reads FQNEAQ. The CDR3 here is CASSPSVGGGEQYF. The CDR3 nucleotides read TGTGCCAGCAGCCCTTCTGTTGGGGGCGGTGAGCAGTACTTC.

V is TRBV9 and J is TRBJ2-7, with 9 bases lining up with TRBD2. The CDR3 is made up of 15 amino acids. Germline CDR1 SGDLS, CDR2 YYNGEE. After removal of 0 bases from V and 3 bases from J, the junction contained 4 bases not matched to a gene. The CDR3 sequence is CASSVVSGGIYEQYF. DNA of the CDR3: TGTGCCAGCAGCGTAGTGAGCGGGGGGATCTACGAGCAGTACTTC.

V gene TRBV5-4 combines with J gene TRBJ2-7; 8 bases are a match to TRBD2. CDR1 and CDR2 (germline): SGHNT, YYREEE (reference sequence). CDR3 length equals 13 residues. V lost 1 base to trimming and J lost 4 bases; unmatched junction nucleotides: 1. As DNA, the CDR3 is TGTGCCAGCAGCTTGACTAGCGGTTACGAGCAGTACTTC. This encodes CASSLTSGYEQYF.

This clone was counted at least ten times. The V call is TRBV4-3, the J call TRBJ2-4; 7 bases are shared with TRBD2. V lost 0 bases to trimming and J lost 0 bases; unmatched junction nucleotides: 8. Germline V CDR1 and CDR2: LGHNA, YSLEER. This CDR3 is 18 amino acids long. Here the CDR3 reads CASSQDSSPGGAKNIQYF. Here the CDR3 DNA reads TGCGCCAGCAGCCAAGACTCTAGTCCGGGGGGAGCCAAAAACATTCAGTACTTC.

This clone occurred a few times. This chain connects TRBV27 to TRBJ2-2; 7 positions agree with TRBD1. Germline loops: CDR1 MNHEY, CDR2 SMNVEV (reference sequence). V trimming: 6 bases; J trimming: 3 bases; junction bases outside the gene matches: 4. The CDR3 runs 14 residues. CDR3 loop: CASRYQGDTGELFF. The DNA of the CDR3 is TGTGCCAGCAGGTACCAGGGGGACACCGGGGAGCTGTTTTTT.

The chain joins TRBV29-1 to TRBJ2-7; no firm D call. CDR1 and CDR2 from the germline V gene are SQVTM and ANQGSEA. CDR3 length: 14 residues. Trimming pared 0 bases from V and 3 bases from J, leaving 12 bases between. The CDR3, as DNA: TGCAGCGTTGAAGATCGAGGCACCGACTACGAGCAGTACTTC. The encoded protein is CSVEDRGTDYEQYF.

This clone was recorded once. V and J are TRBV4-2 and TRBJ2-3, with 7 bases identical to TRBD2. V shed 1 base and J 0 bases; nucleotides not matched to a gene: 4. This CDR3 is 16 amino acids long. Germline V gives CDR1 LGHNA, CDR2 YNFKEQ. CDR3 DNA sequence: TGTGCCAGCAGCCAAGGTGCTAGCGGTAGCACAGATACGCAGTATTTT. Translation: CASSQGASGSTDTQYF.

This chain links TRBV27 with TRBJ2-5; possibly TRBD2 for D (6 bases). Germline V gene data show CDR1 as MNHEY and CDR2 as SMNVEV (reference sequence). V was trimmed by 6 bases and J by 2 bases, leaving 16 bases between them. CDR3 length equals 15 residues. The CDR3 region has the DNA TGTGCCAGCAGCCCCGAGGTAGCGGAGCAAGAGACCCAGTACTTC. Protein product: CASSPEVAEQETQYF.

The chain combines TRBV5-6 with TRBJ2-3; 11 nucleotides agree with TRBD2. Trimming at V came to 4 bases and at J to 5 bases, leaving 6 bases not matched to a gene. Germline V gives CDR1 SGHDT, CDR2 YYEEEE. The CDR3 covers 15 residues. DNA of the CDR3: TGTGCCAGCAGCCGTAGCGGGGGGGCGGTAGATACGCAGTATTTT. Translating gives CASSRSGGAVDTQYF.

This chain connects TRBV7-2 to TRBJ2-1, with 10 nucleotides matching TRBD2. The CDR3 has 14 amino acids. In germline, CDR1 is SGHTA, CDR2 FQGNSA. The junction had 0 bases not matched to a gene; V was cut back by 7 bases and J by 0 bases. The CDR3 sequence: CASKRGGSYNEQFF. CDR3 DNA sequence: TGTGCCAGCAAGCGGGGGGGCTCCTACAATGAGCAGTTCTTC.

The rearrangement uses TRBV11-3 and TRBJ2-2; possibly TRBD2 for D (6 bases). V gave up 3 bases and J gave up 3 bases, with 11 bases separating them. The CDR3 is made up of 15 amino acids. Germline-derived CDR1 and CDR2 are SGHNT and YENEEA. This CDR3 reads CASSLGGPHTGELFF. The CDR3 DNA reads as TGTGCCAGCAGCTTGGGAGGACCTCACACCGGGGAGCTGTTTTTT.

The chain employs TRBV27 and TRBJ2-5; TRBD2 is a possible D gene (5 bases). V gave up 7 bases and J gave up 5 bases, with 11 bases separating them. The CDR3 is made up of 12 amino acids. Germline CDR1 and CDR2: MNHEY and SMNVEV (reference sequence). For the CDR3, the DNA is TGTGCCAGCAACTCCCCGGGGGAGACCCAGTACTTC. The encoded protein is CASNSPGETQYF.

This sequence joins TRBV5-6 and TRBJ2-7; 7 bases line up with TRBD1. Unmatched junction bases numbered 6, after V lost 3 bases and J lost 0 bases. CDR1 and CDR2 from the germline V gene are SGHDT and YYEEEE. The CDR3 is 15 amino acids. CDR3 in amino acids: CASSSPGQSSYEQYF. Here the CDR3 DNA reads TGTGCCAGCAGCTCCCCGGGACAGAGCTCCTACGAGCAGTACTTC.

This clone was picked up a small number of times. The chain employs TRBV15 and TRBJ2-7; TRBD2 aligns across 12 bases. The germline gives CDR1 LNHNV, CDR2 YYDKDF (reference sequence). This CDR3 has 17 residues. Trimming took 0 bases from V and 1 from J; bases not matched to a gene: 4. This CDR3 reads CATSRDETSGRSYEQYF. In DNA, the CDR3 is TGTGCCACCAGCAGAGATGAGACTAGCGGGAGATCCTACGAGCAGTACTTC.

This chain connects TRBV15 to TRBJ1-1; D not resolved. V was cut by 3 bases and J by 4 bases, with 9 bases left in between. CDR1 LNHNV and CDR2 YYDKDF come from the germline V gene (reference sequence). The length of the CDR3 is 13 residues. Here the CDR3 DNA reads TGTGCCACCAGCAGGGAGACGGGCACTGAAGCTTTCTTT. Its translation is CATSRETGTEAFF.

The J gene is TRBJ2-3, the V gene TRBV9; tentative D call: TRBD2 (5 bases). This CDR3 is 15 amino acids long. The V and J ends lost 0 bases and 4 bases respectively, with 12 bases between them. Germline CDR1 SGDLS, CDR2 YYNGEE. The CDR3 reads CASSVEFRAADTQYF. Written as DNA, the CDR3 is TGTGCCAGCAGCGTAGAGTTTAGAGCGGCAGATACGCAGTATTTT.

This chain links TRBV5-4 with TRBJ2-2, with TRBD1 matching over 7 bases. From germline, CDR1 is SGHNT and CDR2 YYREEE (reference sequence). There are 15 residues in the CDR3. The V and J ends lost 4 bases and 0 bases, in that order; junction bases with no gene match: 3. This chain's CDR3 is CASSPGGTNTGELFF. CDR3 nucleotides: TGTGCCAGCAGCCCAGGGGGTACGAACACCGGGGAGCTGTTTTTT.

This sequence joins TRBV29-1 and TRBJ1-2, with 11 bases identical to TRBD1. V lost 7 bases, J lost 7 bases, and 5 bases stayed unmatched. Germline V gene lookup returns CDR1 SQVTM and CDR2 ANQGSEA. The CDR3 sequence is 12 residues long. CDR3 nucleotide sequence: TGCAGCGCCCGGACAGGGGGCTTTGGCTACACCTTC. Protein: CSARTGGFGYTF.

The rearrangement links TRBV7-6 to TRBJ2-1; TRBD2 matches at 11 bases. V dropped 3 bases and J dropped 2; count of bases not matched to a gene: 9. The germline V gene has CDR1 SGHVS and CDR2 FNYEAQ. The CDR3 length is 18 residues. The DNA of the CDR3 is TGTGCCAGCAGCTTCCGCTCGGGGACTAGCGGAACCTACAATGAGCAGTTCTTC. Protein sequence: CASSFRSGTSGTYNEQFF.